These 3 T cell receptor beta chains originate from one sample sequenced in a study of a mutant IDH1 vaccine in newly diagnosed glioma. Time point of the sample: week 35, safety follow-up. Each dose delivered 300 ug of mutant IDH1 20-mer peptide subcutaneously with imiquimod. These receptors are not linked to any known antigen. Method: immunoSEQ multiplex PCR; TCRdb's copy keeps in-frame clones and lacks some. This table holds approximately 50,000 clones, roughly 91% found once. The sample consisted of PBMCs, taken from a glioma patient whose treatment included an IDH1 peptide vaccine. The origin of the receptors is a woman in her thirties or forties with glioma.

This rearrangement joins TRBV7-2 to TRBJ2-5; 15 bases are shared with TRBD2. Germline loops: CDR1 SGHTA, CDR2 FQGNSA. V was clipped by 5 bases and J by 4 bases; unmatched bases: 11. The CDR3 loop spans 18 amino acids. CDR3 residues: CASSPGTSGGLPRETQYF. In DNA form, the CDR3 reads TGTGCCAGCAGCCCCGGGACTAGCGGGGGGCTTCCTCGAGAGACCCAGTACTTC. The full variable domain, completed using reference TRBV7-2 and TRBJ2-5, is GAGVSQSPSNKVTEKGKDVELRCDPISGHTALYWYRQSLGQGLEFLIYFQGNSAPDKSGLPSDRFSAERTGGSVSTLTIQRTQQEDSAVYLCASSPGTSGGLPRETQYFGPGTRLLVL.

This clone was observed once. The CDR3 DNA sequence: TGCAGCGTTGACGGCGACAGGGGCACAGATACGCAGTATTTT. Protein: CSVDGDRGTDTQYF. This chain joins TRBV29-1 and TRBJ2-3, with 7 bases identical to TRBD1. V lost 3 bases and J lost 1; bases outside the gene matches: 4. The CDR3 has 14 amino acids. Germline V gene data show CDR1 as SQVTM and CDR2 as ANQGSEA.

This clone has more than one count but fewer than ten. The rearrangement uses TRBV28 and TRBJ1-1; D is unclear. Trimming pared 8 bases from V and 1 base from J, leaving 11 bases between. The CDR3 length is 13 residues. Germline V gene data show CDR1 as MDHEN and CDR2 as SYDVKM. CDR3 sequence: CASGVRRNTEAFF. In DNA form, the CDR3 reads TGTGCCAGCGGGGTGCGCCGGAACACTGAAGCTTTCTTT.